These 30 T cell receptor beta chains share one sample of origin, sequenced in a study of T-cell memory formation after mild COVID-19. TCRdb independently ran MiXCR on the 5' RACE reads; one entry per CDR3 protein. The data hold some 260,000 distinct CDR3 sequences, with around 17% observed a single time. Sequencing was carried out using PBMCs or a T cell subset sorted from them (not recorded which). These receptors all stem from a man younger than 35 who had mild COVID-19 (a few samples of this study predate the infection). Cell type and time point are not known.

This clonotype appeared a few times. This chain connects TRBV7-6 to TRBJ1-4; TRBD1 agrees at 9 bases. V gave up 5 bases and J gave up 5 bases; unmatched junction bases: 9. The CDR3 contains 16 residues. CDR1 is SGHVS, CDR2 FNYEAQ, per germline. The CDR3 sequence is CASSLMGQGMNEKLFF. As DNA, the CDR3 is TGTGCCAGCAGCCTAATGGGACAGGGAATGAATGAAAAACTGTTTTTT.

This clonotype was observed a handful of times. The chain employs TRBV7-2 and TRBJ2-5; D is possibly TRBD1 (5 bases). This CDR3 comprises 16 residues. The V end lost 5 bases, the J end lost 0 bases, and 16 bases lay between the germline ends. CDR1 and CDR2 (germline): SGHTA, FQGNSA. CDR3 coding DNA: TGTGCCAGCAGCATTTTCCCAGGGTGGTACCAAGAGACCCAGTACTTC. Its translation is CASSIFPGWYQETQYF.

V gene TRBV7-2 combines with J gene TRBJ2-3; 10 bases are shared with TRBD2. The ends lost 1 base at V and 7 bases at J; junction bases unmatched: 8. This CDR3 spans 16 amino acids. CDR1 is SGHTA, CDR2 FQGNSA, per germline. The CDR3 nucleotides read TGTGCCAGCAGCTTAGTCCCTAGCGGGGGTCAGAATACGCAGTATTTT. Translation: CASSLVPSGGQNTQYF.

In this sample, this clonotype turned up a few times. The chain has TRBV6-5 and TRBJ2-1; weak D call: TRBD1 (5 bases). Per the germline V gene, CDR1 is MNHEY and CDR2 is SVGAGI. The CDR3 extends over 15 amino acids. V shed 2 bases and J shed 1 base, with 9 bases lying between them. This CDR3 reads CASSYDRGSYNEQFF. The CDR3 DNA reads as TGTGCCAGCAGTTACGATAGGGGATCCTACAATGAGCAGTTCTTC.

This sequence joins TRBV12-3 or TRBV12-4 and TRBJ1-1, with D possibly TRBD1 on 5 matching bases. CDR3 size: 15 residues. Trimming shortened V by 2 bases and J by 1 base, and 11 bases separated the two germline ends. CDR3 sequence (DNA): TGTGCCAGCAGTTTAAATAGACAGTCGAACACTGAAGCTTTCTTT. Its protein is CASSLNRQSNTEAFF.

This clonotype has just a few counts. The chain uses TRBV5-4 and TRBJ2-5; TRBD2 agrees at 7 bases. Germline V gene sequence: CDR1 SGHNT, CDR2 YYREEE (reference sequence). The CDR3 covers 17 residues. Germline trimming cut 4 bases from V and 3 bases from J; bases unmatched to any gene: 15. The CDR3 DNA reads TGTGCCAGCAGCCGCCCATCGGGGCGGGGAGGGGAAGAGACCCAGTACTTC. Translated: CASSRPSGRGGEETQYF. Variable domain in full (rest from reference TRBV5-4 and TRBJ2-5): ETGVTQSPTHLIKTRGQQVTLRCSSQSGHNTVSWYQQALGQGPQFIFQYYREEENGRGNFPPRFSGLQFPNYSSELNVNALELDDSALYLCASSRPSGRGGEETQYFGPGTRLLVL.

The rearrangement joins TRBV5-1 to TRBJ1-1; D remains unclear. With 4 bases removed from V and 4 bases from J, the gap between germline ends came to 14 bases. Germline V CDR1 and CDR2: SGHRS, YFSETQ. This CDR3 comprises 14 residues. CDR3 region: CASSETHFGTEAFF. CDR3 bases: TGCGCCAGCAGCGAGACCCATTTCGGCACTGAAGCTTTCTTT.

This clonotype was seen a few times. V and J are TRBV7-9 and TRBJ2-4, with 7 bases identical to TRBD1. This CDR3 comprises 16 residues. J lost 1 base, V lost 2 bases, and 5 bases had no gene match. Germline V gene sequence: CDR1 SEHNR, CDR2 FQNEAQ (reference sequence). CDR3 sequence (DNA): TGTGCCAGCAGCTTATTGACAGGGAAGGCCAAAAACATTCAGTACTTC. Its translation is CASSLLTGKAKNIQYF.

This clonotype is medium-sized (0.01 to 0.1%) by share. The chain has TRBV11-2 and TRBJ2-3; 9 bases agree with TRBD2. The CDR3 is 18 amino acids. Looked up from germline, CDR1 is SGHAT and CDR2 is FQNNGV. The ends lost 5 bases at V and 1 base at J; junction bases unmatched: 13. The CDR3 region is CASSQTVVSGGRTDTQYF. The CDR3 region has the DNA TGTGCCAGCAGCCAGACCGTCGTTAGCGGGGGTCGCACAGATACGCAGTATTTT.

This clonotype has more than one count but fewer than ten. V usage is TRBV7-9 and J usage is TRBJ2-3; D is tentatively TRBD1 or TRBD2 (6 bases each). CDR3 length equals 13 residues. CDR1 SEHNR and CDR2 FQNEAQ come from the germline V gene (reference sequence). Deletions cut 5 bases from V and 5 bases from J, with 11 bases between. CDR3 DNA: TGTGCCAGCAGCCGAGGGGGAGGAGATACGCAGTATTTT. It specifies CASSRGGGDTQYF.

This clonotype showed up many times. V usage is TRBV5-1 and J usage is TRBJ1-1; D is possibly TRBD1 (6 bases). The germline gives CDR1 SGHRS, CDR2 YFSETQ. V was clipped by 4 bases and J by 4 bases, with 20 bases between them. This CDR3 spans 16 amino acids. CDR3 amino acids: CASSLPSGARGTEAFF. In nucleotides, the CDR3 is TGCGCCAGCAGCCTACCCTCAGGGGCCCGGGGCACTGAAGCTTTCTTT. Full variable domain (rest looked up from reference TRBV5-1 and TRBJ1-1): KAGVTQTPRYLIKTRGQQVTLSCSPISGHRSVSWYQQTPGQGLQFLFEYFSETQRNKGNFPGRFSGRQFSNSRSEMNVSTLELGDSALYLCASSLPSGARGTEAFFGQGTRLTVV.

The chain recombines TRBV4-2 with TRBJ2-4; 7 nucleotides agree with TRBD1. There are 15 residues in the CDR3. The germline CDR1 and CDR2 sequences are LGHNA and YNFKEQ. Unmatched junction bases numbered 4, after V lost 0 bases and J lost 5 bases. The CDR3 loop reads CASSQDEQGENIQYF. The CDR3 bases are TGTGCCAGCAGCCAAGATGAGCAGGGGGAAAACATTCAGTACTTC.

This clonotype has more than one count but fewer than ten. The CDR3 region has the DNA TGTGCCAGCAGTCTACGACCGGACAGTCGCTACGAGCAGTACGTC. The encoded protein is CASSLRPDSRYEQYV. V usage is TRBV6-1 and J usage is TRBJ2-7; a weak D match, TRBD1 (6 bases). CDR1 MNHNS and CDR2 SASEGT come from the germline V gene. Trimming shortened V by 5 bases and J by 3 bases, and 17 bases separated the two germline ends. CDR3 length: 15 residues.

The table lists this clonotype with a count of one. J is TRBJ2-2 and V is TRBV2, with a weak D call TRBD2 (6 bases). The CDR3 extends over 12 amino acids. Germline V gene lookup returns CDR1 SNHLY and CDR2 FYNNEI. V was clipped by 11 bases and J by 1 base, with 8 bases between them. CDR3 residues: CAGRENTGELFF. The CDR3 DNA reads TGTGCCGGGCGGGAGAACACCGGGGAGCTGTTTTTT.

In its sample, this clonotype was seen many times. This chain uses TRBV20-1 with TRBJ2-7; weak D call: TRBD1 (5 bases). Germline V gives CDR1 DFQATT, CDR2 SNEGSKA (reference sequence). V dropped 3 bases and J dropped 2 bases, with 8 bases sitting between them. This CDR3 contains 12 residues. The DNA of the CDR3 is TGCAGTGCTAGGACAGCTGCCTACGAGCAGTACTTC. This codes for CSARTAAYEQYF.

Only a few counts were recorded for this clonotype. This chain uses TRBV10-3 with TRBJ1-2; no reliable D call. CDR3 length: 14 residues. CDR1 is ENHRY, CDR2 SYGVKD, per germline. V lost 0 bases, J lost 1 base, and 6 bases lay in between. The CDR3 loop reads CAISESGVNYGYTF. The CDR3 coding sequence is TGTGCCATCAGTGAGTCAGGAGTTAACTATGGCTACACCTTC.

This clonotype was observed a few times. The rearrangement links TRBV28 to TRBJ2-6; 7 bases match TRBD1. Germline V CDR1 and CDR2: MDHEN, SYDVKM. V dropped 5 bases and J dropped 2; count of bases not matched to a gene: 6. This CDR3 has 16 residues. The CDR3: CASSSPTGAGANVLTF. Written as DNA, the CDR3 is TGTGCCAGCAGTAGTCCAACAGGGGCTGGGGCCAACGTCCTGACTTTC.

Concerning this clonotype: One end of the junction does not line up with germline, which may come from a read error. The chain carries TRBV12-3 or TRBV12-4 and TRBJ2-7; TRBD1 matches 7 bases. The CDR3 sequence is 14 residues long. The CDR3 protein is CASSPQGISSEQYF. CDR3 coding DNA: TGTGCCAGCAGTCCACAGGGGATATCCTCCGAGCAGTACTTC.

This clonotype has more than one count but fewer than ten. V and J are TRBV28 and TRBJ2-5; 8 bases align to TRBD1. This CDR3 has 15 amino acids. Germline assignment: CDR1 MDHEN and CDR2 SYDVKM. V dropped 4 bases and J dropped 9; count of bases not matched to a gene: 13. The CDR3 DNA reads TGTGCCAGCAGTTCCATAGGACAGGGAGAAGTGTCCCAGTACTTC. This encodes CASSSIGQGEVSQYF.

The table lists this clonotype with many counts. V usage is TRBV20-1 and J usage is TRBJ2-2; D call uncertain. V was pared by 1 base and J by 0 bases, with 12 bases between. Germline V lookup: CDR1 DFQATT, CDR2 SNEGSKA (reference sequence). The CDR3 is 16 residues long. CDR3 DNA sequence: TGCAGTGCTAGAGGAAATACTCGGTCGAACACCGGGGAGCTGTTTTTT. It encodes CSARGNTRSNTGELFF.

This clonotype was picked up a small number of times. The gene calls are TRBV20-1 and TRBJ2-5; D possibly corresponds to TRBD2 (7 bases). V lost 0 bases to trimming and J lost 9 bases, with 20 bases between them. CDR1 is DFQATT and CDR2 is SNEGSKA in the germline V gene (reference sequence). The CDR3 spans 15 residues. The CDR3 loop is CSAREGRGPTGSQYF. The CDR3 DNA reads as TGCAGTGCTAGAGAGGGGCGGGGGCCCACAGGGTCCCAGTACTTC.

The V call is TRBV5-1, the J call TRBJ1-4; D call uncertain. Deletions cut 5 bases from V and 12 bases from J, with 23 bases between. Germline V gene lookup returns CDR1 SGHRS and CDR2 YFSETQ. This CDR3 contains 15 residues. CDR3 region: CASRLAGATNEELFF. CDR3 coding DNA: TGCGCCAGCAGACTCGCAGGAGCTACTAATGAGGAACTGTTTTTT.

The CDR3 sequence is CASSYGVGGTNEKLFF. CDR3 in DNA: TGTGCCAGCAGTTATGGGGTCGGGGGAACTAATGAAAAACTGTTTTTT. The chain combines TRBV6-6 with TRBJ1-4; D is possibly TRBD1 (5 bases). Looked up from germline, CDR1 is MNHNY and CDR2 is SVGAGI (reference sequence). V was clipped by 3 bases and J by 1 base, with 12 bases between them. The CDR3 extends over 16 amino acids.

This clonotype was seen ten or more times. This chain connects TRBV4-3 to TRBJ2-1, with D hard to call. V lost 0 bases to trimming and J lost 0 bases, with 6 bases between them. Germline assignment: CDR1 LGHNA and CDR2 YSLEER. CDR3 size: 15 residues. CDR3 in DNA: TGCGCCAGCAGCCAAGATGGGAACTCCTACAATGAGCAGTTCTTC. This gives the protein CASSQDGNSYNEQFF.

This clonotype came up a few times. The chain couples TRBV7-3 to TRBJ2-7; maybe TRBD2 (7 bases). The germline gives CDR1 SGHTA, CDR2 FQGTGA. V lost 2 bases and J lost 0, with 11 bases in between. CDR3 size: 15 residues. The CDR3 loop reads CASSLGGGLSYEQYF. DNA for the CDR3: TGTGCCAGCAGCTTAGGCGGGGGCCTCTCCTACGAGCAGTACTTC.

The chain recombines TRBV5-5 with TRBJ2-1; D is ambiguous. Trimming left V 0 bases short and J 10 bases short, with 14 bases between. There are 14 residues in the CDR3. Looked up from germline, CDR1 is SGHKS and CDR2 is YYEKEE (reference sequence). The CDR3 DNA is TGTGCCAGCAGCTTGGCCACGTCAGATCGGGAGCAGTTCTTC. It translates to CASSLATSDREQFF.

This clonotype was found a few times. This chain uses TRBV20-1 with TRBJ2-7; D is undetermined. V gave up 1 base and J gave up 5 bases, with 3 bases separating them. Germline assignment: CDR1 DFQATT and CDR2 SNEGSKA (reference sequence). This CDR3 has 10 amino acids. The CDR3 is CSARVHEQYV. CDR3 DNA: TGCAGTGCTAGAGTGCACGAGCAGTACGTC.

In its sample, this clonotype was seen a few times. The chain couples TRBV20-1 to TRBJ2-3; either TRBD1 or TRBD2 may fit D (5 bases each). This CDR3 comprises 14 residues. Germline V lookup: CDR1 DFQATT, CDR2 SNEGSKA (reference sequence). Trimming pared 6 bases from V and 1 base from J, leaving 14 bases between. CDR3 loop: CSAAMGRGTDTQYF. CDR3 DNA: TGCAGTGCCGCCATGGGGCGGGGCACAGATACGCAGTATTTT.

This clonotype was observed at least ten times. The chain employs TRBV7-6 and TRBJ2-3; 10 bases align to TRBD1. The CDR3 totals 15 residues. Germline loops: CDR1 SGHVS, CDR2 FNYEAQ. Trimming removed 4 bases from V and 8 bases from J; junction bases left unmatched: 9. CDR3 region: CASSSPGQGRGTQYF. In nucleotides, the CDR3 is TGTGCCAGCAGCTCTCCGGGACAGGGGCGCGGTACGCAGTATTTT.

A few counts support this clonotype. The V call is TRBV6-2 or TRBV6-3, the J call TRBJ2-3; D is undetermined. The CDR3 is 17 residues long. CDR1 and CDR2 from the germline V gene are MNHEY and SVGEGT. Trimming took off 0 bases at V and 6 bases at J, with 19 bases between the two ends. CDR3 DNA sequence: TGTGCCAGCAGTTACTCGGCCCTGCAAGAGGTCCGGGATACGCAGTATTTT. Protein: CASSYSALQEVRDTQYF.